These 11 T cell receptor beta chains were all obtained from the same sample, sequenced in a study of T cells after yellow fever vaccination. TCRdb passed the 5' RACE reads through MiXCR, listing each CDR3 protein once. The data contain 100,000 to 150,000 distinct CDR3 sequences, around 9.8% of them seen just once; the ten biggest clones take up 40%. The sequences come from CD8+ T cells sorted from PBMCs, collected on the day of the yellow fever booster vaccination. These receptors originate from a man younger than 35 who received the YFV17D yellow fever vaccine.

This chain uses TRBV6-1 with TRBJ1-2; 11 bases fit TRBD1. Germline V gene sequence: CDR1 MNHNS, CDR2 SASEGT. This CDR3 contains 18 residues. The V and J ends lost 3 bases and 1 base, in that order; junction bases with no gene match: 10. The CDR3 protein is CASSEVGTGGIVNYGYTF. CDR3 DNA sequence: TGTGCCAGCAGTGAGGTGGGGACAGGGGGAATAGTTAACTATGGCTACACCTTC.

This clonotype has more than one count but fewer than ten. The chain links TRBV6-2 or TRBV6-3 to TRBJ1-1; D is uncertain. Germline CDR1 and CDR2: MNHEY and SVGEGT. The CDR3 consists of 12 residues. V was pared by 4 bases and J by 7 bases, with 10 bases between. Written as DNA, the CDR3 is TGTGCCAGCAGTTTGGGGTTCTTTGAAGCTTTCTTT. Protein: CASSLGFFEAFF.

This rearrangement joins TRBV7-9 to TRBJ2-2, with TRBD1 matching over 11 bases. The ends lost 5 bases at V and 7 bases at J; junction bases unmatched: 9. This CDR3 comprises 16 residues. Germline assignment: CDR1 SEHNR and CDR2 FQNEAQ (reference sequence). The CDR3 sequence is CASSARDRGSIGELFF. CDR3 nucleotides: TGTGCCAGCAGCGCCCGGGACAGGGGGTCTATCGGGGAGCTGTTTTTT.

Comment on this clonotype: Being one base from a much bigger clone, this may be a read error. This sequence joins TRBV7-6 and TRBJ2-3; maybe TRBD2 (5 bases). The V gene's germline CDR1 is SGHVS and CDR2 FNYEAQ. V gave up 5 bases and J gave up 4 bases, with 10 bases separating them. This CDR3 spans 13 amino acids. Here the CDR3 DNA reads TGTGCCAGCAGCCGCGGGCTCGCAGATACGCAGTATTTT. Encoded protein: CASSRGLADTQYF. The whole variable domain, remainder taken from reference TRBV7-6 and TRBJ2-3, is GAGVSQSPRYKVTKRGQDVALRCDPISGHVSLYWYRQALGQGPEFLTYFNYEAQQDKSGLPNDRFSAERPEGSISTLTIQRTEQRDSAMYRCASSRGLADTQYFGPGTRLTVL.

The chain links TRBV20-1 to TRBJ1-1; 7 nucleotides agree with TRBD1. CDR1 and CDR2 (germline): DFQATT, SNEGSKA (reference sequence). V was pared by 6 bases and J by 5 bases, with 3 bases of the junction left unmatched. CDR3 length: 11 amino acids. CDR3 loop: CSARQGTEAFF. The CDR3 region has the DNA TGCAGTGCCCGACAGGGTACTGAAGCTTTCTTT.

This clonotype was found many times. This sequence joins TRBV7-9 and TRBJ1-3; maybe TRBD1 (6 bases). CDR3 length: 16 amino acids. The V end lost 8 bases, the J end lost 2 bases, and 19 bases lay between the germline ends. The germline V gene encodes CDR1 SEHNR and CDR2 FQNEAQ (reference sequence). CDR3 DNA sequence: TGTGCCAGCGGCGAAAGTACAGGGATCACTGGAAACACCATATATTTT. It is translated as CASGESTGITGNTIYF.

This clonotype has at least ten counts. This sequence joins TRBV20-1 and TRBJ2-3; 7 bases are shared with TRBD2. This CDR3 contains 14 residues. The germline V gene has CDR1 DFQATT and CDR2 SNEGSKA (reference sequence). Losses at the gene ends were 1 base for V and 6 bases for J; bases not matched to a gene: 7. DNA for the CDR3: TGCAGTGCTAGAGCCCGTTCACTAGCGGATACGCAGTATTTT. Translated, it gives CSARARSLADTQYF.

This clonotype was seen at least ten times. The chain uses TRBV25-1 and TRBJ2-1; D not resolved. This CDR3 is 11 amino acids long. The germline gives CDR1 MGHDK, CDR2 SYGVNS. V lost 5 bases, J lost 9 bases, and 8 bases lay in between. As DNA, the CDR3 is TGTGCCAGCAGTCCCTCGGTTGAGCAGTTCTTC. Translation: CASSPSVEQFF.

The sample holds a few counts of this clonotype. Here the CDR3 DNA reads TGTGCCAGCAGCTCAGGACTAGCGGGGGGGCCGGGGAATGAGCAGTTCTTC. Protein: CASSSGLAGGPGNEQFF. This sequence joins TRBV7-9 and TRBJ2-1, with 15 bases matching TRBD2. The germline CDR1 and CDR2 sequences are SEHNR and FQNEAQ (reference sequence). Trimming removed 4 bases from V and 7 bases from J; junction bases left unmatched: 8. The CDR3 has 17 amino acids.

Only a few counts were recorded for this clonotype. V gene TRBV5-4 combines with J gene TRBJ2-7, with D maybe TRBD2 (6 bases). The CDR3 has 14 amino acids. Between the trimmed V and J ends, which lost 4 bases and 6 bases, there was a span of 17 bases. Germline V gene lookup returns CDR1 SGHNT and CDR2 YYREEE (reference sequence). This CDR3 is CASSQTFGAGEQYF. CDR3 nucleotides: TGTGCCAGCAGCCAGACTTTCGGAGCGGGCGAGCAGTACTTC.

In this sample, this clonotype turned up many times. This chain links TRBV5-6 with TRBJ1-5; D not certain. V was clipped by 0 bases and J by 4 bases, with 8 bases between them. The CDR3 has 14 amino acids. The germline V gene has CDR1 SGHDT and CDR2 YYEEEE. CDR3: CASSLAGSNQPQHF. Here the CDR3 DNA reads TGTGCCAGCAGCTTGGCTGGGAGTAATCAGCCCCAGCATTTT.